This T cell receptor (beta chain) was profiled in a study of Ad26.COV2.S vaccination and SARS-CoV-2 variants. Turning to the study itself: Dosing was one shot or two shots 56 days apart. General study findings and limits: Spike-specific TCR breadth in vaccine recipients exceeded that seen in placebo recipients. Analyses that measured TCR breadth and depth may have underestimated total T cell responses.

Measured with immunoSEQ multiplex PCR; TCRdb has only the in-frame clones, and not every one. In the table there are hundreds of thousands of clones, approximately 86% of which are singletons. Notes on this clone: Its specificity is unknown.

The sample's treatment: some 20 received Ad26.COV2.S at low or high dose, single or two shots; several received placebo; per-sample allocation not given. All samples were drawn on day 63, counting from the first vaccine or placebo injection. Germline V CDR1 and CDR2: KGHSH, LQKENI. Deletions cut 3 bases from V and 2 bases from J, with 7 bases between. The CDR3 loop spans 13 amino acids. This receptor was identified in a person between 18 and 60 years old who received the Ad26.COV2.S COVID-19 vaccine or a placebo. This specimen was peripheral blood, taken in a trial of Ad26.COV2.S vaccine versus placebo. The genes are TRBV18 and TRBJ2-5, with a weak D call TRBD1 (5 bases). The CDR3 coding sequence is TGTGCCAGCTCACCCCGACAGCAAGAGACCCAGTACTTC. Protein sequence: CASSPRQQETQYF.